These T cell receptor beta chains were read from a single sample in a study of OX40 agonist ivuxolimab in advanced cancers. TCRdb keeps only in-frame clones here, not all; method: immunoSEQ multiplex PCR. The sample consists of 80,000 to 85,000 clones, more than 70% of them appearing once. The sample here was CD4+ or CD8+ T cells sorted from blood, taken in a trial of the OX40 agonist ivuxolimab. The receptors stem from an adult with an advanced solid tumor such as melanoma, head and neck, liver or kidney cancer. CDR3s include the opening cysteine and the closing phenylalanine or tryptophan. Fields, in order: CDR3 DNA, CDR3 protein, clone size, D gene, J gene, V gene. D genes are given only for firm matches. Rows give clone size only sometimes, using once, few, many, or a class for an expanded clone.

cdr3_nt: TGTGCCAGCAGTACCTTAAGGGGAGGGATCAACACTGAAGCTTTCTTT
cdr3_aa: CASSTLRGGINTEAFF
clone_size: once
d_call: .
j_call: TRBJ1-1
v_call: TRBV28

cdr3_nt: TGTGCCAGCAGCTTGGGGCAGGGTGCATCTGGCTACACCTTC
cdr3_aa: CASSLGQGASGYTF
clone_size: .
d_call: .
j_call: TRBJ1-2
v_call: TRBV5-6

cdr3_nt: TGTGCCAGCAGAGACACAGGGGGCGATGAGCAGTTCTTC
cdr3_aa: CASRDTGGDEQFF
clone_size: .
d_call: TRBD1
j_call: TRBJ2-1
v_call: TRBV27

cdr3_nt: TGTGCCACCAAGGGCGGGGGGCCCTCTGGCGAGCAGTACTTC
cdr3_aa: CATKGGGPSGEQYF
clone_size: .
d_call: TRBD2
j_call: TRBJ2-7
v_call: TRBV2

cdr3_nt: TGTGCCAGTAGTATGACAGGGCGTATTGGCTACACCTTC
cdr3_aa: CASSMTGRIGYTF
clone_size: .
d_call: TRBD1
j_call: TRBJ1-2
v_call: TRBV19

cdr3_nt: TGCGCCAGCGGCCGGGGGAACACCGGGGAGCTGTTTTTT
cdr3_aa: CASGRGNTGELFF
clone_size: .
d_call: .
j_call: TRBJ2-2
v_call: TRBV4-1

cdr3_nt: TGTGCCAGCAGCCGAACAGGGGAGTCGGGTCAGCCCCAGCATTTT
cdr3_aa: CASSRTGESGQPQHF
clone_size: .
d_call: TRBD1
j_call: TRBJ1-5
v_call: TRBV7-9

cdr3_nt: TGTGCCAGCGCAGACAGGGAGACCTACAATGAGCAGTTCTTC
cdr3_aa: CASADRETYNEQFF
clone_size: few
d_call: TRBD1
j_call: TRBJ2-1
v_call: TRBV7-9

cdr3_nt: TGTGCCAGCAGTGCGGACGGGAACTATGGCTACACCTTC
cdr3_aa: CASSADGNYGYTF
clone_size: .
d_call: .
j_call: TRBJ1-2
v_call: TRBV2

cdr3_nt: TGCGCCAGCAGCTCCCGGGACAGGGGTGCCGACTATGGCTACACCTTC
cdr3_aa: CASSSRDRGADYGYTF
clone_size: .
d_call: TRBD1
j_call: TRBJ1-2
v_call: TRBV5-1

cdr3_nt: TGTGCCAGCAGCACAGCCGGGACAGGAAAACAGCAGTACTTC
cdr3_aa: CASSTAGTGKQQYF
clone_size: .
d_call: TRBD1
j_call: TRBJ2-7
v_call: TRBV27

cdr3_nt: TGTGCCAGCAGCCTACCTGACAGGCGGGAGACCCAGTACTTC
cdr3_aa: CASSLPDRRETQYF
clone_size: .
d_call: .
j_call: TRBJ2-5
v_call: TRBV13

cdr3_nt: TGTGCCAGCAGCAAAGACCCCCGGCAGGTCGGCGAAAAACTGTTTTTT
cdr3_aa: CASSKDPRQVGEKLFF
clone_size: .
d_call: .
j_call: TRBJ1-4
v_call: TRBV21-1

cdr3_nt: TGTGCCAGCAGCTCAGGTTATCAGCCCCAGCATTTT
cdr3_aa: CASSSGYQPQHF
clone_size: few
d_call: .
j_call: TRBJ1-5
v_call: TRBV11-2

cdr3_nt: TGCGCCAGCAGCCAAGGTACAGGCACCTTTGAAGCTTTCTTT
cdr3_aa: CASSQGTGTFEAFF
clone_size: .
d_call: .
j_call: TRBJ1-1
v_call: TRBV4-3

cdr3_nt: TGCGCCAGCAGCTTTGACAGTTTACGATCACCCCTCCACTTT
cdr3_aa: CASSFDSLRSPLHF
clone_size: few
d_call: .
j_call: TRBJ1-6
v_call: TRBV5-1

cdr3_nt: TGTGCCAGCAGTGAACCCTTAGGGACAGGGCCTGACTATGGCTACACCTTC
cdr3_aa: CASSEPLGTGPDYGYTF
clone_size: few
d_call: TRBD1
j_call: TRBJ1-2
v_call: TRBV6-1

cdr3_nt: TGTGTCTCGTCGGCCCACAATGAGCAGTTCTTC
cdr3_aa: CVSSAHNEQFF
clone_size: .
d_call: .
j_call: TRBJ2-1
v_call: TRBV5-6

cdr3_nt: TGTGCCAGCAGCTACGATGGGGGGGGGCCGGCTGGCAATGAGCAGTTCTTC
cdr3_aa: CASSYDGGGPAGNEQFF
clone_size: .
d_call: .
j_call: TRBJ2-1
v_call: TRBV11-3

cdr3_nt: TGTGCCAGCAGCCCAAGGACAGGATCGTCGGGAAACACCATATATTTT
cdr3_aa: CASSPRTGSSGNTIYF
clone_size: .
d_call: TRBD1
j_call: TRBJ1-3
v_call: TRBV7-9

cdr3_nt: TGTGCCAGCAGTCCTGCTGGGGGGCTCGTGGGACCTCAGCCCCAGCATTTT
cdr3_aa: CASSPAGGLVGPQPQHF
clone_size: .
d_call: .
j_call: TRBJ1-5
v_call: TRBV27

cdr3_nt: TGTGCCAGCAGTTATTCGGGGGGAAAAACTGAAGCTTTCTTT
cdr3_aa: CASSYSGGKTEAFF
clone_size: .
d_call: .
j_call: TRBJ1-1
v_call: TRBV6-5

cdr3_nt: TGTGCCAGCAGTTTATCTTGGGGAGATCAGCCCCAGCATTTT
cdr3_aa: CASSLSWGDQPQHF
clone_size: .
d_call: .
j_call: TRBJ1-5
v_call: TRBV27